This T cell receptor (beta chain) was documented in a study of shared clonotypes between healthy human individuals. Looked up from germline, CDR1 is MNHEY and CDR2 is SVGAGI. The length of the CDR3 is 15 residues. Trimming pared 0 bases from V and 0 bases from J, leaving 8 bases between. Regarding this clone: The antigen is not known. At the DNA level, this CDR3 is encoded by other sequences in the same sample as well.

The assay was carried out at the deep level. TCRdb's table, derived via immunoSEQ multiplex PCR, lists solely in-frame clones and lacks some. The sample contains roughly 2,500,000 clones, roughly 93% of which appear only once. Overall study results and limits: Non-shared clonotypes had lower generation probabilities than clonotypes shared by all four sorted-subset donors. Clonotype sharing among donors likely depends on sequencing depth. The sampled material consisted only of blood, and tissue repertoires are likely to differ.

The rearrangement links TRBV6-5 to TRBJ1-1; D remains ambiguous. Sample: naive CD4+ T cells from PBMCs. This sample's subset: CD45RA+ positively selected. The clonotype comes from a man aged 18-30 years in good health. Some clones in this sample may be carry-over from other donors' samples. Here the CDR3 DNA reads TGTGCCAGCAGTTACTCTCCACTCATGAACACTGAAGCTTTCTTT. This sequence encodes CASSYSPLMNTEAFF.